This entry lists 9 T cell receptor beta chains sequenced from one sample in a study of blood T cell repertoires in COVID-19 (TCRdb year 2020). Library method: the immunoSEQ multiplex PCR assay. TCRdb took over this immuneACCESS table, retaining in-frame rearrangements with V and J assigned. Such tables are incomplete; in checked studies, under half of the missing clones stem from an unresolved V gene, and the remainder is unexplained. Counted in this sample were about 98,000 clones; roughly 86% of them appeared once. Of the sample, over 9% is held by the ten largest clones. The sequenced material came from peripheral blood. These receptors came from a man over 45 with acute or convalescent COVID-19.

This clone has just one count. The rearrangement links TRBV5-1 to TRBJ2-7, with 7 bases aligning to TRBD2. The CDR3 sequence is 14 residues long. V was pared by 5 bases and J by 4 bases, with 9 bases of the junction left unmatched. Germline V gene data show CDR1 as SGHRS and CDR2 as YFSETQ. This chain's CDR3 is CASRAFVSGYEQYF. CDR3 bases: TGCGCCAGCAGGGCGTTTGTTAGCGGGTACGAGCAGTACTTC.

The chain links TRBV27 to TRBJ2-2; the D gene is possibly TRBD2 (6 bases). The CDR3 runs to 15 residues. Trimming removed 3 bases from V and 6 bases from J, with 14 bases in between. Germline CDR1 MNHEY, CDR2 SMNVEV (reference sequence). Written as DNA, the CDR3 is TGTGCCAGCAGTTTTATCGGGAGTAGCGCCGGGGAGCTGTTTTTT. Its translation is CASSFIGSSAGELFF.

This clone was seen a single time. CDR3 in amino acids: CAIRTGESEQYF. The DNA for the CDR3 is TGTGCCATCAGGACAGGGGAAAGCGAGCAGTACTTC. This chain joins TRBV10-3 and TRBJ2-7; TRBD1 agrees at 8 bases. The CDR3 contains 12 residues. From germline, CDR1 is ENHRY and CDR2 SYGVKD. Unmatched junction bases numbered 4, after V lost 6 bases and J lost 6 bases.

This rearrangement joins TRBV5-1 to TRBJ2-3, with 7 bases identical to TRBD2. V lost 3 bases and J lost 0; bases outside the gene matches: 7. From germline, CDR1 is SGHRS and CDR2 YFSETQ. The CDR3 is 16 amino acids. The CDR3 bases are TGCGCCAGCAGCTCGTCTAGCGGAACTAGCACAGATACGCAGTATTTT. It encodes CASSSSSGTSTDTQYF. Full variable domain (outside the CDR3, taken from reference TRBV5-1 and TRBJ2-3): KAGVTQTPRYLIKTRGQQVTLSCSPISGHRSVSWYQQTPGQGLQFLFEYFSETQRNKGNFPGRFSGRQFSNSRSEMNVSTLELGDSALYLCASSSSSGTSTDTQYFGPGTRLTVL.

The chain joins TRBV27 to TRBJ1-6; a weak D match, TRBD1 (6 bases). The V and J ends lost 3 bases and 7 bases respectively, with 13 bases between them. This CDR3 spans 15 amino acids. In germline, CDR1 is MNHEY, CDR2 SMNVEV (reference sequence). The CDR3 DNA follows: TGTGCCAGCAGTTTGGGCAGGGGCTCGAATTCACCCCTCCACTTT. This translates into CASSLGRGSNSPLHF.

The V gene is TRBV3-1 (or the pseudogene TRBV3-2), the J gene TRBJ2-3; 11 bases are shared with TRBD2. Looked up from germline, CDR1 is LGHDT and CDR2 is YNNKEL (reference sequence). V dropped 2 bases and J dropped 8; count of bases not matched to a gene: 9. This CDR3 is 16 amino acids long. CDR3 bases: TGTGCCAGCAGCCAATTTATAGCGGGAGGGCCAGGTACGCAGTATTTT. Translation: CASSQFIAGGPGTQYF.

This sequence joins TRBV7-3 and TRBJ2-2, with 8 bases lining up with TRBD1. The germline gives CDR1 SGHTA, CDR2 FQGTGA. The length of the CDR3 is 14 residues. J lost 2 bases, V lost 10 bases, and 6 bases had no gene match. In DNA, the CDR3 is TGTGCCACACGACAGGGGAGAAACACCGGGGAGCTGTTTTTT. This gives the protein CATRQGRNTGELFF.

The chain has TRBV5-6 and TRBJ1-5; D not certain. The V gene lost 1 base and the J gene lost 10 bases, with 15 bases spanning the gap. Per the germline V gene, CDR1 is SGHDT and CDR2 is YYEEEE. This CDR3 contains 14 residues. The CDR3 sequence: CASSLLGSRSPQHF. The CDR3 region has the DNA TGTGCCAGCAGCTTGCTTGGCAGTCGGAGCCCCCAGCATTTT.

The chain is built from TRBV5-1 and TRBJ1-1, with D unresolved. Germline lookup yields CDR1 SGHRS and CDR2 YFSETQ. V gave up 3 bases and J gave up 7 bases, with 10 bases separating them. This CDR3 has 12 residues. The CDR3 bases are TGCGCCAGCAGCTACGGACTGGGTGAAGCTTTCTTT. Its translation is CASSYGLGEAFF.